The subject of this entry is one T cell receptor (beta chain). As yet, its antigen is unknown. The sample originates from a study of tumor-infiltrating lymphocytes in localized non-small cell lung cancer. Study at large: Each patient gave resected tumor and non-adjacent uninvolved lung tissue.

The CDR3 consists of 12 residues. V lost 5 bases, J lost 6 bases, and 11 bases lay in between. Germline loops: CDR1 SGHVS, CDR2 FQNEAQ. Generated by immunoSEQ multiplex PCR, the TCRdb table keeps only in-frame clones and is missing some. This table has approximately 17,000 clones, 65% to 85% appearing once. Study-wide results and caveats: Technical variation could not be separated from intratumor heterogeneity here. TCR sequencing covered a subset of patients with enough tissue. No T-cell fraction difference was seen between IM1 and IM2 tumors.

The chain has TRBV7-8 and TRBJ2-7; TRBD1 might be the D (5 bases). The TCR was taken from a human donor with non-small cell lung cancer. Specimen: lung tumor tissue. The CDR3, as DNA: TGTGCCAGCAGCCAAGCGACAGCCGAGCAGTACTTC. This translates into CASSQATAEQYF.